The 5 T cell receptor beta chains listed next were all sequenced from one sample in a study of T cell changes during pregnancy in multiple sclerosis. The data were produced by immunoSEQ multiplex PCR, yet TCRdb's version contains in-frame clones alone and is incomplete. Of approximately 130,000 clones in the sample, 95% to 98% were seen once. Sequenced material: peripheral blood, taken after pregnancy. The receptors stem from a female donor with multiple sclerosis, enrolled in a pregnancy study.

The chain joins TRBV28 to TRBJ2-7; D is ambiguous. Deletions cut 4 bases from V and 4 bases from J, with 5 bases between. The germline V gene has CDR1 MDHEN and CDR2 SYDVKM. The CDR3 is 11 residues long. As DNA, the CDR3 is TGTGCCAGCAGTTCATTTTACGAGCAGTACTTC. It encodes CASSSFYEQYF.

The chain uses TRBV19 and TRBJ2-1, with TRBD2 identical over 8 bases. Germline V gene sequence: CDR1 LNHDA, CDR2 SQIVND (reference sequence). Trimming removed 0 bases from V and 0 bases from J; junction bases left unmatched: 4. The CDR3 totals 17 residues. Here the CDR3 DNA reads TGTGCCAGTAGTATAGATCCCGGGACTAGCTCCTACAATGAGCAGTTCTTC. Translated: CASSIDPGTSSYNEQFF.

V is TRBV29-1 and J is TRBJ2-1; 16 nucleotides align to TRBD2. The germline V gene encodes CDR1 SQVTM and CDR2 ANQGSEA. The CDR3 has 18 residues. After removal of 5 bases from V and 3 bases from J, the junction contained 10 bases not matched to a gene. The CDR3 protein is CSVWGTSGRAPRYNEQFF. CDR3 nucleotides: TGCAGCGTTTGGGGGACTAGCGGGAGGGCCCCCCGCTACAATGAGCAGTTCTTC.

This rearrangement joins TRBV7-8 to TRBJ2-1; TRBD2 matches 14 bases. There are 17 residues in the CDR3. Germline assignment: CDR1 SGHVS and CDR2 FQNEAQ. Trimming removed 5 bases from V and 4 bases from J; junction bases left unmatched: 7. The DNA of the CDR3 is TGTGCCAGCAGCCCAAGACTAGCGGGAGGGATATACAATGAGCAGTTCTTC. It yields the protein CASSPRLAGGIYNEQFF.

The CDR3 nucleotides read TGTGCCAGCAGCTTAGGGACTAGCGGGCACACAGATACGCAGTATTTT. Translation gives CASSLGTSGHTDTQYF. The chain combines TRBV7-6 with TRBJ2-3; 11 nucleotides match TRBD2. Germline assignment: CDR1 SGHVS and CDR2 FNYEAQ. This CDR3 is built from 16 residues. The V and J ends lost 1 base and 2 bases, in that order; junction bases with no gene match: 2.